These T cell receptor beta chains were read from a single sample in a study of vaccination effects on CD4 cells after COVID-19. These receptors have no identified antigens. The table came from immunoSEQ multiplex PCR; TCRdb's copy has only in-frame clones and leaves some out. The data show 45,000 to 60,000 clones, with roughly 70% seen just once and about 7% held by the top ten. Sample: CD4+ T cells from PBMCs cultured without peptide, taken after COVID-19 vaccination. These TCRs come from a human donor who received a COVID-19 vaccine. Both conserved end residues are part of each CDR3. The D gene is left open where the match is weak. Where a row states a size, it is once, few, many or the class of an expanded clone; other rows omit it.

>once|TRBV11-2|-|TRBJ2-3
CASSPGLDSQYF
TGTGCCAGCAGCCCCGGACTGGATTCGCAGTATTTT
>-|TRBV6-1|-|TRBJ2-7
CASSEQGWGGYEQYF
TGTGCCAGCAGTGAACAGGGTTGGGGAGGCTACGAGCAGTACTTC
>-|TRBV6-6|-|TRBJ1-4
CASSPLVSGVYNEKLFF
TGTGCCAGCAGTCCTTTGGTCTCGGGGGTATATAATGAAAAACTGTTTTTT
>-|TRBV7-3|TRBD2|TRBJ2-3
CASSKDLAGGGTQYF
TGTGCCAGCAGCAAGGACCTAGCGGGCGGGGGTACGCAGTATTTT
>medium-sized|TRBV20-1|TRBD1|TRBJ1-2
CSASQGAGLGGYTF
TGCAGTGCTAGTCAGGGGGCTGGCCTGGGTGGCTACACCTTC
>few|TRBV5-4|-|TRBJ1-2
CASSESDGRGYTF
TGTGCCAGCAGCGAATCGGACGGGAGAGGCTACACCTTC
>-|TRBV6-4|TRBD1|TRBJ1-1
CASSAALGKGANTEAFF
TGTGCCAGCAGCGCAGCCCTAGGAAAGGGGGCGAACACTGAAGCTTTCTTT
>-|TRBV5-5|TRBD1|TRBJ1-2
CASSFPGQTNYGYTF
TGTGCCAGCAGCTTCCCGGGACAGACTAACTATGGCTACACCTTC
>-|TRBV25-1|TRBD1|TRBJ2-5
CASSFHRGRAETQYF
TGTGCCAGCAGTTTTCACAGGGGGCGCGCGGAGACCCAGTACTTC
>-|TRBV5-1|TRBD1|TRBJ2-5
CASSLGGGQGFETQYF
TGCGCCAGCAGCTTGGGGGGCGGACAGGGATTTGAGACCCAGTACTTC
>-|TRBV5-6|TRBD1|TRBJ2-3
CASSSRQGYTDTQYF
TGTGCCAGCAGCTCCCGACAGGGTTACACAGATACGCAGTATTTT
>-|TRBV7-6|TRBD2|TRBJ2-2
CASSPRLAGGPGTGELFF
TGTGCCAGCAGCCCCCGACTAGCGGGAGGGCCAGGCACCGGGGAGCTGTTTTTT
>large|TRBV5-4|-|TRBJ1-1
CASSLRGVEGNTEAFF
TGTGCCAGCAGCTTGAGGGGCGTCGAGGGGAACACTGAAGCTTTCTTT
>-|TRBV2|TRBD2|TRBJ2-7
CASTWGGVYEQYF
TGTGCCAGCACGTGGGGGGGGGTCTACGAGCAGTACTTC
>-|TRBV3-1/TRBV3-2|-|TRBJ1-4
CASSQDLSAGRSEKLFF
TGTGCCAGCAGCCAAGATTTGTCAGCCGGCAGGAGTGAAAAACTGTTTTTT
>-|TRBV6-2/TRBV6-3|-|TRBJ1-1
CASSQGRDGGKTFF
TGTGCCAGCAGTCAAGGCCGGGACGGGGGTAAAACTTTCTTT
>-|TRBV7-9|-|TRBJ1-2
CASSWGGEAGYTF
TGTGCCAGCAGCTGGGGGGGGGAGGCCGGCTACACCTTC
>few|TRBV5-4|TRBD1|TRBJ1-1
CASSTTDRGTEAFF
TGTGCCAGCAGCACCACCGACAGGGGCACTGAAGCTTTCTTT
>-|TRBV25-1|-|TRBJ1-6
CASSGPGFYNSPLHF
TGTGCCAGCAGTGGGCCGGGATTCTATAATTCACCCCTCCACTTT
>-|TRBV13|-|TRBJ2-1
CASSLASGGNEQFF
TGTGCCAGCAGCTTAGCATCTGGGGGTAATGAGCAGTTCTTC
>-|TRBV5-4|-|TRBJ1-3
CASSPGSSGNTIYF
TGTGCCAGCAGCCCCGGGAGCTCTGGAAACACCATATATTTT
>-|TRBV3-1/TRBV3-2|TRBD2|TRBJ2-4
CASSQDAGLAGSPYF
TGTGCCAGCAGCCAAGATGCGGGACTAGCGGGGAGTCCGTACTTC
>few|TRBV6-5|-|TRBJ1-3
CASSHQSSSGNTIYF
TGTGCCAGCAGTCACCAGAGTTCCTCTGGAAACACCATATATTTT
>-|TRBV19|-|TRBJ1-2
CASSIDLYRRANYGYTF
TGTGCCAGTAGTATAGATCTATACAGGAGAGCTAACTATGGCTACACCTTC
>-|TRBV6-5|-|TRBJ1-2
CASSYRRTQNYGYTF
TGTGCCAGCAGCTATAGACGGACACAAAACTATGGCTACACCTTC
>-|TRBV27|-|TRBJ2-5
CASRPYEQETQYF
TGTGCCAGCAGACCCTACGAACAAGAGACCCAGTACTTC
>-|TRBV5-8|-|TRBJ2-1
CASRPWPVVYNEQFF
TGTGCCAGCAGACCATGGCCCGTTGTCTACAATGAGCAGTTCTTC
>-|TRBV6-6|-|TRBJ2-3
CASSYSRVRGTDTQYF
TGTGCCAGCAGTTACTCTCGGGTTAGAGGCACAGATACGCAGTATTTT
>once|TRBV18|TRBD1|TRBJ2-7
CASSPLDRVIEQYF
TGTGCCAGCTCACCACTTGACAGGGTAATCGAGCAGTACTTC
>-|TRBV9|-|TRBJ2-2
CASSVFETANTGELFF
TGTGCCAGCAGCGTTTTTGAGACGGCGAACACCGGGGAGCTGTTTTTT
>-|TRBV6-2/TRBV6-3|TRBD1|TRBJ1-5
CASSSTGGRQPQHF
TGTGCCAGCAGTTCGACAGGGGGCCGGCAGCCCCAGCATTTT
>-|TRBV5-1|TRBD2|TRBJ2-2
CASRLLAPNTGELFF
TGCGCCAGCAGATTACTAGCGCCGAACACCGGGGAGCTGTTTTTT
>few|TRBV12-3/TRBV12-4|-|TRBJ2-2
CASTPSGVGELFF
TGTGCCAGCACCCCTTCCGGGGTCGGGGAGCTGTTTTTT
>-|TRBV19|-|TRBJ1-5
CASSSTTGRRVPQHF
TGTGCCAGTAGTTCAACGACAGGTAGACGCGTGCCCCAGCATTTT
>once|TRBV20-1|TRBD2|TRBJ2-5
CSASSRLAGGPGETQYF
TGCAGTGCTAGTTCCAGACTAGCGGGGGGGCCTGGAGAGACCCAGTACTTC
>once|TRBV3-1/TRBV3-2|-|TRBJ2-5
CASSQRLPQETQYF
TGTGCCAGCAGCCAACGGTTACCTCAAGAGACCCAGTACTTC
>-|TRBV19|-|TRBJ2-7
CASKEGSSYEQYF
TGTGCCAGTAAGGAGGGGTCCTCCTACGAGCAGTACTTC
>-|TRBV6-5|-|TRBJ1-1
CASSLELNTEAFF
TGTGCCAGCAGCCTAGAGTTGAACACTGAAGCTTTCTTT
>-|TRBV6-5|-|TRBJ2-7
CASAPRGEDPYEQYF
TGTGCCAGCGCCCCTAGAGGTGAAGACCCCTACGAGCAGTACTTC
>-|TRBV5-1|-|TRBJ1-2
CASSAQGDYGYTF
TGCGCCAGCAGTGCTCAGGGAGACTATGGCTACACCTTC
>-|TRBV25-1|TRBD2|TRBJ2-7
CASSELVAGDGQYF
TGTGCCAGCAGTGAATTGGTGGCGGGGGACGGGCAGTACTTC
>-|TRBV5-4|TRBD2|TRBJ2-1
CASSPTYRLAGGNEQFF
TGTGCCAGCAGCCCTACCTATAGACTAGCGGGAGGGAATGAGCAGTTCTTC
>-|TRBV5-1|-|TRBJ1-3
CASSLGSGDGNTIYF
TGCGCCAGCAGCTTGGGATCAGGGGATGGAAACACCATATATTTT
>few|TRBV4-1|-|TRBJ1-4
CASSQVGHNEKLFF
TGCGCCAGCAGCCAAGTAGGACACAATGAAAAACTGTTTTTT
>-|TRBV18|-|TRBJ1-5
CASSANPGFISNQPQHF
TGTGCCAGCTCAGCCAACCCAGGGTTTATCAGCAATCAGCCCCAGCATTTT
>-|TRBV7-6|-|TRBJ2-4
CASSMDSLTVAKNIQYF
TGTGCCAGCAGCATGGACAGTCTAACAGTAGCCAAAAACATTCAGTACTTC
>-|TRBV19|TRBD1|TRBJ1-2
CASSPRTGKDGYTF
TGTGCCAGTAGTCCGAGGACAGGGAAGGATGGCTACACCTTC
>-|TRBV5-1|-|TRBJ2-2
CASSLVKGSHTGELFF
TGCGCCAGCAGCTTGGTAAAGGGGTCGCACACCGGGGAGCTGTTTTTT
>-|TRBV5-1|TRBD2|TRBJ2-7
CASSSTSGLYEQYF
TGCGCCAGCAGCTCAACTAGCGGTCTCTACGAGCAGTACTTC
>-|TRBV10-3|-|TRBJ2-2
CAISDRQVINTGELFF
TGTGCCATCAGTGACAGACAGGTGATAAACACCGGGGAGCTGTTTTTT
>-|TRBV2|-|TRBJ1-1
CASSEGAGTEAFF
TGTGCCAGCAGTGAAGGGGCCGGCACTGAAGCTTTCTTT
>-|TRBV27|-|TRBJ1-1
CASSLYENTEAFF
TGTGCCAGCAGTTTGTACGAAAACACTGAAGCTTTCTTT